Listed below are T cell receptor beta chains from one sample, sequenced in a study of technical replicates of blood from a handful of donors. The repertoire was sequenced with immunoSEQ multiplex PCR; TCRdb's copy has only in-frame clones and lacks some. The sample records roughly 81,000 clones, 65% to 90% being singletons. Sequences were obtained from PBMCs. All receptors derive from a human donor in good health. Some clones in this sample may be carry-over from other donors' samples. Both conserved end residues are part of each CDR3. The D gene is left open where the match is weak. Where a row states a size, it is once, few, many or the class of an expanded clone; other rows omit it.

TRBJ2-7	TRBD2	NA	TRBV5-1	TGCGCCAGCGGGGGACTAACCGACTCCGAGCAGTACTTC	CASGGLTDSEQYF
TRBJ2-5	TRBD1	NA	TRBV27	TGTGCCAGCAGTTACAGGGGTAAGGGGCCAAGAGAGACCCAGTACTTC	CASSYRGKGPRETQYF
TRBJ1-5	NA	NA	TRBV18	TGTGCCAGCTCCAGCGGGGGGCAGAGCAATCAGCCCCAGCATTTT	CASSSGGQSNQPQHF
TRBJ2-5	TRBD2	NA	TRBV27	TGTGCCAGCAGTTCCCTGGGCAGCGGGGGATCGGAGACCCAGTACTTC	CASSSLGSGGSETQYF
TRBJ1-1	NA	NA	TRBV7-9	TGTGCCAGCACCCCGACGAACACAGGGACTGAAGCTTTCTTT	CASTPTNTGTEAFF
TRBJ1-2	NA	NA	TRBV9	TGTGCCAGCAGCGCCGGTGCGGGCTATGGCTACACCTTC	CASSAGAGYGYTF
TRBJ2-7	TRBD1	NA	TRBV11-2	TGTGCCAGCAGCCCTAAGGCAGGGGGCTACGAGCAGTACTTC	CASSPKAGGYEQYF
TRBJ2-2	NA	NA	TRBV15	TGTGCCACCAGCAGAGGGGCGGGCAAGCTGTTTTTT	CATSRGAGKLFF
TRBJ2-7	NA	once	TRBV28	TGTGCCAGCAGTGGGGGCCCCGGCTACGAGCAGTACTTC	CASSGGPGYEQYF
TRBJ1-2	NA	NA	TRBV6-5	TGTGCCAGCAGGTTGGGACTCTGGGGCTACACCTTC	CASRLGLWGYTF
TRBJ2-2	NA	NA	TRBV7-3	TGTGCCAGCAGCTTAAGAGGGACATCTAACACCGGGGAGCTGTTTTTT	CASSLRGTSNTGELFF
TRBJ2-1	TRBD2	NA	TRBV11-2	TGTGCCAGCAGCTCCATAGCGGGTGAGCAGTTCTTC	CASSSIAGEQFF
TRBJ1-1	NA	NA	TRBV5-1	TGCGCCAGCAGCTTGGCGTTCCAGGGCTTGAACACTGAAGCTTTCTTT	CASSLAFQGLNTEAFF
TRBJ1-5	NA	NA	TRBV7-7	TGTGCCAGCAGCTTAGTTTTGGGGCATCCCCAGCATTTT	CASSLVLGHPQHF
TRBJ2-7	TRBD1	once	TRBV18	TGTGCCAGCTCATCCGAGGGGACAGCCGCCTACGAGCAGTACTTC	CASSSEGTAAYEQYF
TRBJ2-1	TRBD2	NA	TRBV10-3	TGTGCCATCAGTAGTCTACTAGCGGGAGAACAGTTCTTC	CAISSLLAGEQFF
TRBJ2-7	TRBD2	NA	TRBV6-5	TGTGCCAGCACCAATAGCGGGAGGGCCTTCGACGAGCAGTACTTC	CASTNSGRAFDEQYF
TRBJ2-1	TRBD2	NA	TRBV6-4	TGTGCCAGCAGTGACTCCGGGACTAGTATTGAGCAGTTCTTC	CASSDSGTSIEQFF
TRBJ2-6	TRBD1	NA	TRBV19	TGTGCCAGTAGTATCACAGGGGTCTCTGGGGCCAACGTCCTGACTTTC	CASSITGVSGANVLTF
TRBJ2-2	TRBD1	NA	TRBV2	TGTGCCAGCAGTGAAGCGTTTATTTTCTGGGACAGGTTTATCACCGGGGAGCTGTTTTTT	CASSEAFIFWDRFITGELFF
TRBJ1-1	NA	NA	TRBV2	TGTGCCAGCAGTGAAAGGACTGCCAGGTTT	CASSERTARF
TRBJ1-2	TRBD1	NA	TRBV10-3	TGTGCCATCAGTGACCCAGACAGGGCTAACTATGGCTACACCTTC	CAISDPDRANYGYTF
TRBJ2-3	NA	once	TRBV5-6	TGTGCCAGCAGCGTACAGCTTGGTGCAGATACGCAGTATTTT	CASSVQLGADTQYF
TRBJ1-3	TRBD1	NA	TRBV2	TGTGCCACCGGACAGGGGCCGACCCTATATTTT	CATGQGPTLYF
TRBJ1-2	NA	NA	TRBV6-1	TGTGCCAGCAGACCGACAGGATCCTATGGCTACACCTTC	CASRPTGSYGYTF
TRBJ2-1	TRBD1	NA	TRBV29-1	TGCAGCGGCAACAGGGGGAGGAATGAGCAGTTCTTC	CSGNRGRNEQFF
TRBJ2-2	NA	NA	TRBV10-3	TGTGCCATCAGTGAGTCCCTTTCCGGGGAGCTGTTTTTT	CAISESLSGELFF
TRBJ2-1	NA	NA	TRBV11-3	TGTGCCAGCAGCGAGAATGCCGGGTATCCACCCAATGAGCAGTTCTTC	CASSENAGYPPNEQFF
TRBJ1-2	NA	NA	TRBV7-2	TGTGCCAGCAGCCTCGACGCGACAGGAGGCTACACCTTC	CASSLDATGGYTF
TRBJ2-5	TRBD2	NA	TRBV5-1	TGCGCCAGCAGTGGTAGCGGGAGCAGAGGAGAGACCCAGTACTTC	CASSGSGSRGETQYF
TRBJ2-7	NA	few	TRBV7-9	TGTGCCAGCAGCTTAGGTAGGGGCTACGAGCAGTACTTC	CASSLGRGYEQYF
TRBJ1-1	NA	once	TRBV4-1	TGCGCCAGCAGCCAGGGGGCCACTGAAGCTTTCTTT	CASSQGATEAFF
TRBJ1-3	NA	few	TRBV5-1	TGCGCCAGCAGCGTGGGAGATGGAAACACCATATATTTT	CASSVGDGNTIYF
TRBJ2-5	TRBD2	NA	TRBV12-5	TGTGCTAGTGGAACCCCCCGACTAGCGGGAGTTCGAGAGACCCAGTACTTC	CASGTPRLAGVRETQYF
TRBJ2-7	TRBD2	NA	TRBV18	TGTGCCAGCTCAACGGGACTAGCGGGAGTCTACGAGCAGTACTTC	CASSTGLAGVYEQYF
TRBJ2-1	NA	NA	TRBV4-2	TGTGCCAGCAGCCAAGATGGAGAGCCAAATGAGCAGTTCTTC	CASSQDGEPNEQFF
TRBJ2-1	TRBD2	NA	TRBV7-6	TGTGCCAGCAGCCCGCGGGGGGACTCCTACAATGAGCAGTTCTTC	CASSPRGDSYNEQFF
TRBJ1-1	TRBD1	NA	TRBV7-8	TGTGCCAGCAGCGATATGGTCCGACAGGGAAACACTGAAGCTTTCTTT	CASSDMVRQGNTEAFF
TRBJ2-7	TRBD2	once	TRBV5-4	TGTGCCAGCAGCCCGGGGACTAGCGGGGGGGCGCGAGAGCAGTACTTC	CASSPGTSGGAREQYF
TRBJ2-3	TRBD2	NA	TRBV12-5	TGTGCTAGTGGTTTGATAGCGGGATTAAGCACAGATACGCAGTATTTT	CASGLIAGLSTDTQYF
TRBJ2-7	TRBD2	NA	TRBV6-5	TGTGCCAGCAGTTATCGCGGGGGGGCCGCCTACGAGCAGTACTTC	CASSYRGGAAYEQYF
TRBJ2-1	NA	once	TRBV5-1	TGCGCCAGTGGTAGCGGACATACCTCCTCCAATGAGCAGTTCTTC	CASGSGHTSSNEQFF